There are a few counts of the clone carrying this T cell receptor (beta chain). Other DNA sequences of this sample code for an identical CDR3. Trimming took off 4 bases at V and 0 bases at J, with 7 bases between the two ends. The CDR3 is 13 amino acids. CDR1 is SGHRS and CDR2 is YFSETQ in the germline V gene. Generated by immunoSEQ multiplex PCR, the TCRdb table keeps only in-frame clones and is missing some. Altogether 300,000 to 500,000 clones are present, roughly 88% being singletons, with the ten largest covering around 0.95%. The data belong to a study of blood T cell repertoires in COVID-19. Study in general: Samples came from the United States, Italy and Spain, spanning acute and convalescent COVID-19.

The clonotype was recovered from a woman aged 25-40 years with acute COVID-19. This chain connects TRBV5-1 to TRBJ1-1; no firm D call. Sequencing was carried out using PBMCs or T cells enriched from blood (not recorded which). The DNA for the CDR3 is TGCGCCAGCAGCCCAGGATTGAACACTGAAGCTTTCTTT. Translation: CASSPGLNTEAFF.